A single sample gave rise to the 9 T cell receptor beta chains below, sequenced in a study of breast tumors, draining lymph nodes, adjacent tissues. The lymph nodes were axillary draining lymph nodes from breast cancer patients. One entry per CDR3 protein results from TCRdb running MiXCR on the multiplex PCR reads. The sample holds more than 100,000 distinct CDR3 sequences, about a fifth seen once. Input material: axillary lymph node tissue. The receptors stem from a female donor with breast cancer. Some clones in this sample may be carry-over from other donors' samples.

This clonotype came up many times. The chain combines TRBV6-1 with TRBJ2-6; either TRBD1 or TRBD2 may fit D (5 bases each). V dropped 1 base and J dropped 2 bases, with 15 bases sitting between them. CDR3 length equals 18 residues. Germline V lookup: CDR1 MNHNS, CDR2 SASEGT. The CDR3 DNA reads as TGTGCCAGCAGTGAAGGGCTGAGAATGGGGGCTGGGGCCAACGTCCTGACTTTC. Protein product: CASSEGLRMGAGANVLTF.

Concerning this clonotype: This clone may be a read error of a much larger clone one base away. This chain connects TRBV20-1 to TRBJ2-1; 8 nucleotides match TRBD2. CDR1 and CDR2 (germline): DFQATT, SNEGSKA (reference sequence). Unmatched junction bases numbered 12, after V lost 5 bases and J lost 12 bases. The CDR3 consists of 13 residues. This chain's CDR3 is CSAHSGIGDGQFF. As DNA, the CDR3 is TGCAGTGCTCATAGCGGGATAGGGGATGGGCAGTTCTTC.

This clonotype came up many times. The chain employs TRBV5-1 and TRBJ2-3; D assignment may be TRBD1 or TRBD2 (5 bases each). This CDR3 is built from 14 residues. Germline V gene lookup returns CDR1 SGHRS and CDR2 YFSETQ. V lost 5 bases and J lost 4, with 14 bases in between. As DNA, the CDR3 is TGCGCCAGCAGGGGGTTTATGGGGGCAGATACGCAGTATTTT. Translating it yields CASRGFMGADTQYF.

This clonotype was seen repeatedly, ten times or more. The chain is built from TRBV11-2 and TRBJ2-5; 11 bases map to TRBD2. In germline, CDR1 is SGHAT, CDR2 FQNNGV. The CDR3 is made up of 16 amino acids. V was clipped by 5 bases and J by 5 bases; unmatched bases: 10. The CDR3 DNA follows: TGTGCCAGCAGCGACAGAATAGCGGGGGGGCTTGAGACCCAGTACTTC. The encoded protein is CASSDRIAGGLETQYF.

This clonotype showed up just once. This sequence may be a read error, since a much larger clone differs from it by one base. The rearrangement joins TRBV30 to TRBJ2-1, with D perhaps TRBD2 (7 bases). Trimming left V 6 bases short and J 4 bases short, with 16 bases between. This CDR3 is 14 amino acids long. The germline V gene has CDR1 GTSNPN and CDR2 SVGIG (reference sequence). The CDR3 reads CACAQGGGYNEQFF. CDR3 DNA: TGTGCCTGCGCCCAAGGGGGGGGGTACAATGAGCAGTTCTTC.

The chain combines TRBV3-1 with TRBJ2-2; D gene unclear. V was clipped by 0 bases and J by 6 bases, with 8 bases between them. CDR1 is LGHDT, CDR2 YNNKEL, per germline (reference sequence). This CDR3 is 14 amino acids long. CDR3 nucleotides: TGTGCCAGCAGCCAAGATCTTGGTTCCGGGGAGCTGTTTTTT. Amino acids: CASSQDLGSGELFF. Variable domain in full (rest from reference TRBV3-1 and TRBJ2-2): DTAVSQTPKYLVTQMGNDKSIKCEQNLGHDTMYWYKQDSKKFLKIMFSYNNKELIINETVPNRFSPKSPDKAHLNLHINSLELGDSAVYFCASSQDLGSGELFFGEGSRLTVL.

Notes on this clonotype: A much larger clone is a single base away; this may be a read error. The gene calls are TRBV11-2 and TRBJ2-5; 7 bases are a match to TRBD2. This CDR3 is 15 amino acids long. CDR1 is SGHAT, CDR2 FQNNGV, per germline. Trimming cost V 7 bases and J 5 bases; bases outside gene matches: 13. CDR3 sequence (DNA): TGTGCCAGCACCGTTACTGGCGGGAGTTATGAGACCCAGTACTTC. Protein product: CASTVTGGSYETQYF.

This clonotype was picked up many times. CDR3 bases: TGTGCCAGTAGTATAACTAGCGCCTCCTACGAGCAGTACTTC. This encodes CASSITSASYEQYF. The chain recombines TRBV19 with TRBJ2-7; 7 bases align to TRBD2. The CDR3 spans 14 residues. V was clipped by 2 bases and J by 0 bases; unmatched bases: 1. CDR1 is LNHDA and CDR2 is SQIVND in the germline V gene (reference sequence).

The CDR3 region is CASSGQGGERVSYEQYF. The CDR3 DNA reads as TGTGCCAGCTCAGGACAGGGTGGTGAGCGGGTCTCCTACGAGCAGTACTTC. The V gene is TRBV18, the J gene TRBJ2-7; 8 bases fit TRBD1. Germline CDR1 and CDR2: KGHSH and LQKENI. The J segment lost 0 bases and the V segment lost 5 bases, leaving 12 bases of the junction unmatched. CDR3 length: 17 residues.